The 9 T cell receptor beta chains below were found in one sample sequenced in a study of beta chain features in type 1 diabetes. Their antigens are not known. Findings of the study overall: A moderate, significant TCRB CDR3 shortening appeared in type 1 diabetes across four CD4+ subsets.

Isolated RNA was reverse transcribed in full, so expressed TCRB transcripts were sequenced. TCRdb keeps only in-frame clones here, not all; method: immunoSEQ multiplex PCR. The sample includes about 70,000 clones, more than 45% of them seen just once. The sample taken for sequencing was central memory CD4+ T cells from blood. These receptor sequences come from a man aged 30 to 39 with type 1 diabetes.

A remark on this clone: Other DNA sequences in this specimen translate into the identical CDR3. This chain joins TRBV6-1 and TRBJ2-3, with 7 positions matching TRBD2. The CDR3 contains 16 residues. With V trimmed by 1 base and J by 3 bases, 7 bases remained unmatched. Germline CDR1 reads MNHNS; CDR2 reads SASEGT. The CDR3 DNA sequence: TGTGCCAGCAGTGAAGTCGGCGGGGGTAGAACAGATACGCAGTATTTT. It codes for CASSEVGGGRTDTQYF.

The rearrangement links TRBV7-2 to TRBJ1-6, with 7 positions matching TRBD1. Germline-derived CDR1 and CDR2 are SGHTA and FQGNSA. V lost 5 bases and J lost 1; bases outside the gene matches: 14. The CDR3 sequence is 19 residues long. The DNA for the CDR3 is TGTGCCAGCAGCCAAGATTCGGGCAGGGGGTATTCCTATAATTCACCCCTCCACTTT. Translation gives CASSQDSGRGYSYNSPLHF.

CDR3 DNA: TGCAGCGTCAGACTAGCGGGGGGTGACGAGCAGTACTTC. It encodes CSVRLAGGDEQYF. V gene TRBV29-1 combines with J gene TRBJ2-7; 13 nucleotides agree with TRBD2. Losses at the gene ends were 6 bases for V and 5 bases for J; bases not matched to a gene: 4. The CDR3 has 13 residues. Looked up from germline, CDR1 is SQVTM and CDR2 is ANQGSEA.

The genes are TRBV29-1 and TRBJ1-2; tentatively, D is TRBD1 (5 bases). The CDR3 runs to 14 residues. The V end lost 2 bases, the J end lost 7 bases, and 17 bases lay between the germline ends. Germline loops: CDR1 SQVTM, CDR2 ANQGSEA. CDR3 sequence: CSVEWGESLSGYTF. The CDR3 DNA reads TGCAGCGTTGAATGGGGGGAGTCCCTATCTGGCTACACCTTC.

The chain links TRBV28 to TRBJ2-1, with no clear D. CDR3 length equals 12 residues. The germline V gene has CDR1 MDHEN and CDR2 SYDVKM. Trimming took 1 base from V and 10 from J, leaving 8 bases between them. CDR3 in amino acids: CASSLLVKEQFF. CDR3 DNA sequence: TGTGCCAGCAGTTTATTAGTAAAAGAGCAGTTCTTC.

The CDR3 loop reads CASSGSGIPGQPQHF. CDR3 DNA sequence: TGTGCCAGTAGTGGCTCCGGGATCCCGGGTCAGCCCCAGCATTTT. The chain carries TRBV19 and TRBJ1-5, with D unresolved. CDR3 length: 15 residues. V lost 5 bases to trimming and J lost 6 bases, with 17 bases between them. Germline V lookup: CDR1 LNHDA, CDR2 SQIVND (reference sequence).

The CDR3 sequence: CASRVGTGVLPAFF. CDR3 in DNA: TGTGCCAGCAGAGTTGGGACAGGGGTTCTCCCAGCTTTCTTT. This chain joins TRBV11-3 and TRBJ1-1, with 10 bases matching TRBD1. Trimming removed 6 bases from V and 10 bases from J; junction bases left unmatched: 11. The CDR3 covers 14 residues. CDR1 is SGHNT and CDR2 is YENEEA in the germline V gene.

The J gene is TRBJ2-3, the V gene TRBV30; 10 bases are shared with TRBD2. The CDR3 sequence is 17 residues long. Germline V gives CDR1 GTSNPN, CDR2 SVGIG (reference sequence). With V trimmed by 4 bases and J by 4 bases, 14 bases remained unmatched. The CDR3 loop reads CAWTISGAGGLPDTQYF. In DNA form, the CDR3 reads TGTGCCTGGACCATAAGCGGAGCGGGGGGGCTACCAGATACGCAGTATTTT. Full variable domain (outside the CDR3, taken from reference TRBV30 and TRBJ2-3): SQTIHQWPATLVQPVGSPLSLECTVEGTSNPNLYWYRQAAGRGLQLLFYSVGIGQISSEVPQNLSASRPQDRQFILSSKKLLLSDSGFYLCAWTISGAGGLPDTQYFGPGTRLTVL.

The V call is TRBV9, the J call TRBJ2-1; 7 positions agree with TRBD1. This CDR3 region has 18 residues. CDR1 and CDR2 from the germline V gene are SGDLS and YYNGEE. V shed 0 bases, J shed 5 bases, and the junction held 14 bases outside the gene matches. The CDR3 coding sequence is TGTGCCAGCAGCGTAGATTGGACAGGACTCCCCTCGGACAATGAGCAGTTCTTC. This codes for CASSVDWTGLPSDNEQFF.